This T cell receptor beta chain is drawn from a study of T cells after yellow fever vaccination. Study overall: Low-cell-number fractions were prepared with SMART-Seq v4 Ultra Low Input.

5'RACE template switching produced TCR cDNA carrying a universal primer site and UMIs. TCRdb passed the 5' RACE reads through MiXCR, listing each CDR3 protein once. The sample shows 450,000 to 600,000 distinct CDR3 sequences, roughly 12% of them seen only once. Points from the study as a whole: Abundant clonotypes from the bulk population could contaminate FACS-sorted repertoires. Secondary responses were weaker yet peaked faster, day 5 versus 15.

As for this clonotype: Its antigen is unidentified.

The CDR3 has 15 amino acids. The germline V gene encodes CDR1 SEHNR and CDR2 FQNEAQ (reference sequence). The V end lost 1 base, the J end lost 0 bases, and 8 bases lay between the germline ends. The clonotype originates from a man between 25 and 39 years old who received the YFV17D yellow fever vaccine. V is TRBV7-9 and J is TRBJ2-3; D gene ambiguous. The specimen comprised PBMCs, sampled on the day of the yellow fever booster vaccination. The CDR3 bases are TGTGCCAGCAGCTTAGGGTCCCACAGCACAGATACGCAGTATTTT. As protein: CASSLGSHSTDTQYF.